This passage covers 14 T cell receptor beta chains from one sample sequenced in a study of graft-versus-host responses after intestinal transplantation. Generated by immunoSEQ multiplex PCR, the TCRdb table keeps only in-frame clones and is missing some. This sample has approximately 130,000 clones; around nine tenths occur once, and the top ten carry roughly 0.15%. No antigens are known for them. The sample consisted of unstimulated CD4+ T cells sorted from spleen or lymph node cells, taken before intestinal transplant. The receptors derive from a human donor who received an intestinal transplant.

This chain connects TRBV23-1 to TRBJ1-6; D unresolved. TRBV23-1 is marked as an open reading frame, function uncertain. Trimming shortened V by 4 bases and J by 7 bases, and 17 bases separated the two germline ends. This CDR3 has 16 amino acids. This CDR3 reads CASSPDREEKNSPLHF. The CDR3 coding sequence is TGCGCCAGCAGTCCCGACCGGGAGGAGAAGAATTCACCCCTCCACTTT.

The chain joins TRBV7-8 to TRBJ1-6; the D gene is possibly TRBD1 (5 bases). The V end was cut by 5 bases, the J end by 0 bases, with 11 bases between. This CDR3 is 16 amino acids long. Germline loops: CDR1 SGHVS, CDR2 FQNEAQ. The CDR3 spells CASSVTASSYNSPLHF. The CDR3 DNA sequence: TGTGCCAGCAGCGTGACAGCGAGCTCCTATAATTCACCCCTCCACTTT.

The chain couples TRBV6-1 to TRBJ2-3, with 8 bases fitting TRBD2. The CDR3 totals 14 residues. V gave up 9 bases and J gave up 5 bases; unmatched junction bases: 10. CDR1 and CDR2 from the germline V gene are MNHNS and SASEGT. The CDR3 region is CASRTGGALDTQYF. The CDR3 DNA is TGTGCCAGTCGGACCGGGGGGGCCCTAGATACGCAGTATTTT.

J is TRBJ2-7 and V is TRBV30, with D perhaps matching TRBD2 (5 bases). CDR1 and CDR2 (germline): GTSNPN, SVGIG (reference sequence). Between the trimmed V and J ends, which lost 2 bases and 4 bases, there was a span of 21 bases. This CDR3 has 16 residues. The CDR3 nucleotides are TGTGCCTGGAGTCCACCTATAGGAGTGAGGGAGTACGAGCAGTACTTC. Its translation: CAWSPPIGVREYEQYF.

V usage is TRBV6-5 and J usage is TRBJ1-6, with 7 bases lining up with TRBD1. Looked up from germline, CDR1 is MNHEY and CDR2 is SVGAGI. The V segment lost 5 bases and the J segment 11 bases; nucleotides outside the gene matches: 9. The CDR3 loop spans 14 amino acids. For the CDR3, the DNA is TGTGCCAGCAGTGAAATCGACAGGGCGGCACCCCTCCACTTT. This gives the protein CASSEIDRAAPLHF.

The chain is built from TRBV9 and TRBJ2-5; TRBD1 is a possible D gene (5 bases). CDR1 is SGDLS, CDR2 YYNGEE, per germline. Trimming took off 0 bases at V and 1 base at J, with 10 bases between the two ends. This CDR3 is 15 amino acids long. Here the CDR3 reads CASSVGRVGQETQYF. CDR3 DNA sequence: TGTGCCAGCAGCGTAGGCAGGGTAGGCCAAGAGACCCAGTACTTC.

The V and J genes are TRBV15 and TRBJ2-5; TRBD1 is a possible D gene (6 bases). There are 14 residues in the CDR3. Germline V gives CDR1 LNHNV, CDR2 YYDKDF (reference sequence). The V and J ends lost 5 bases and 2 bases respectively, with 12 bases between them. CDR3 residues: CATSQMGQQETQYF. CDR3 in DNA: TGTGCCACCAGCCAAATGGGACAACAAGAGACCCAGTACTTC.

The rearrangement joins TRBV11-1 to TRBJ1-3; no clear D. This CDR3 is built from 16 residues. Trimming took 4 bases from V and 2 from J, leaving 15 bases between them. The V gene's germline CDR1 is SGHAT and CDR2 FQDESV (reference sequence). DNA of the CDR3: TGTGCCAGCAGCTCCGGACGCCGAGGAGCTGGAAACACCATATATTTT. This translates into CASSSGRRGAGNTIYF.

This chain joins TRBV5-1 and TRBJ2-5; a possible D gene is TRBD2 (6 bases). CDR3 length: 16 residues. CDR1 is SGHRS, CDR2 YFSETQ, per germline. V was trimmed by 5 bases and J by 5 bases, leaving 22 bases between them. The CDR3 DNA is TGCGCCAGCAGGATCGGCGGGGTGGAACTAAGGGAGACCCAGTACTTC. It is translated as CASRIGGVELRETQYF.

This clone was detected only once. The CDR3 sequence is CASSNCTDTQYF. CDR3 DNA: TGTGCCAGCAGCAACTGCACAGATACGCAGTATTTT. The gene calls are TRBV7-3 and TRBJ2-3; no firm D call. From germline, CDR1 is SGHTA and CDR2 FQGTGA. The V and J ends lost 5 bases and 1 base respectively, with 4 bases between them. The CDR3 runs 12 residues.

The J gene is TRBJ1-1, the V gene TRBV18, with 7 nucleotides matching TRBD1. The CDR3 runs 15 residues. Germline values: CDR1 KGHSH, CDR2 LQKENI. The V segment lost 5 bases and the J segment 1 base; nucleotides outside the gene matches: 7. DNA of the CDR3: TGTGCCAGCTCATCCCTTCCAGGGGGGAACACTGAAGCTTTCTTT. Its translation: CASSSLPGGNTEAFF.

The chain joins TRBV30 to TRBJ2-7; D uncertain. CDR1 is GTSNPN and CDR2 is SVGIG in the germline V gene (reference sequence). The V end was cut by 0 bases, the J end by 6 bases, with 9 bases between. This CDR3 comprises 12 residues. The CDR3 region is CAWSVGPGEQYF. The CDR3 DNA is TGTGCCTGGAGTGTAGGGCCCGGCGAGCAGTACTTC.

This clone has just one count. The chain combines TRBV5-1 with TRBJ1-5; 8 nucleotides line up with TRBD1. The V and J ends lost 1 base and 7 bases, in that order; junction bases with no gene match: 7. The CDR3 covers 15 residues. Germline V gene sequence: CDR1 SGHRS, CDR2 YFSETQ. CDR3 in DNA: TGCGCCAGCAGCTTGATCGCAGGGGGCGGGCAGCCCCAGCATTTT. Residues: CASSLIAGGGQPQHF.

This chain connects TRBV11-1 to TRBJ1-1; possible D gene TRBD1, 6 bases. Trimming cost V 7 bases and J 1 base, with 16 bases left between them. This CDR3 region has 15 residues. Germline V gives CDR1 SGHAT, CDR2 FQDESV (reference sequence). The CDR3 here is CASNRDRIPNTEAFF. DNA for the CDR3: TGTGCCAGCAACCGAGACAGGATTCCGAACACTGAAGCTTTCTTT.